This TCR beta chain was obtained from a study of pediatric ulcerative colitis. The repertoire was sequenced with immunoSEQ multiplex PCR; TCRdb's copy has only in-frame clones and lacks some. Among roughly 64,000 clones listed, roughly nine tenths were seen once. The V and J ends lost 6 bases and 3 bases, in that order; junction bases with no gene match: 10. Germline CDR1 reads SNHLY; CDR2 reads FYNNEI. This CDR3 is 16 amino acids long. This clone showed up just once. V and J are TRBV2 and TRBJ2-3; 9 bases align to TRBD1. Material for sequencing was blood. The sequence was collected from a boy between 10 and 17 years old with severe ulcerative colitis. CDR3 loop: CASSGDRDRVTDTQYF. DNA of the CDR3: TGTGCCAGCAGCGGAGACCGGGACAGGGTGACAGATACGCAGTATTTT.